This TCR beta chain was retrieved from a study of naive and memory T cell subsets. Study-wide points: There was no ground truth to check naive and memory subset results. From naive to CM, EM and EMRA, diversity decreased and Gini increased.

In regard to this clonotype: No antigen is known for it.

Trimming stripped 1 base from V and 1 base from J, with 7 bases between. Germline CDR1 is SGHTA and CDR2 is FQGNSA. CDR3 length equals 14 residues. Four subsets defined by CD45RA and CD27 were sorted after CD3, CD4, CD8 and live/dead staining. The beta constant-region primer was an equimolar mix of two oligonucleotides covering TRBC1 and TRBC2. The cDNA 3' end received a ligated single-stranded oligonucleotide carrying the SP2 primer and a 12-nucleotide UMI. TCRdb called the UMI-ligation and nested PCR reads again in MiXCR, with one record for every CDR3 protein. The data show some 150,000 distinct CDR3 sequences, over 15% seen once.

Sequenced material: naive CD4+ T cells from blood. V usage is TRBV7-2 and J usage is TRBJ1-1, with D unresolved. The receptor comes from a human donor in good health. CDR3 region: CASSLGQQNTEAFF. The CDR3 nucleotides are TGTGCCAGCAGCTTAGGCCAGCAGAACACTGAAGCTTTCTTT.